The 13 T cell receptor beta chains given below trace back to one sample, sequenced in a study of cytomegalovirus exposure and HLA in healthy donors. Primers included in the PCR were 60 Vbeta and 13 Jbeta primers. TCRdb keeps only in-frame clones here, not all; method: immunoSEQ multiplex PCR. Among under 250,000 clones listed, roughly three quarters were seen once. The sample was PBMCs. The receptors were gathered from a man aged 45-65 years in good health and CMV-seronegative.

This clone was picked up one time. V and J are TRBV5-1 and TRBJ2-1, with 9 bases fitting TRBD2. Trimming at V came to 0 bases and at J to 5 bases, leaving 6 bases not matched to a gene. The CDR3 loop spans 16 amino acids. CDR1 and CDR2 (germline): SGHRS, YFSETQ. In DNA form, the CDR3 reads TGCGCCAGCAGCTTGGCCGGGACTAGCCGAGACAATGAGCAGTTCTTC. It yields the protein CASSLAGTSRDNEQFF.

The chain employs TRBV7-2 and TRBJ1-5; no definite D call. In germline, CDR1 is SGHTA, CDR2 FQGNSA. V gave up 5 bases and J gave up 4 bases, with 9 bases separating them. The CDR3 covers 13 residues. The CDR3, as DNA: TGTGCCAGCAGCCGAGGACTAAATCAGCCCCAGCATTTT. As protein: CASSRGLNQPQHF.

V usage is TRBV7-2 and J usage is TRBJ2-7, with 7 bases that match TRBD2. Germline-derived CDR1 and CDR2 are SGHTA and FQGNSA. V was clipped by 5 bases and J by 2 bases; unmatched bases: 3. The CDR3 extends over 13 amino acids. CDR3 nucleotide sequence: TGTGCCAGCAGCCTTGGGAGGGCCTACGAGCAGTACTTC. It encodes CASSLGRAYEQYF.

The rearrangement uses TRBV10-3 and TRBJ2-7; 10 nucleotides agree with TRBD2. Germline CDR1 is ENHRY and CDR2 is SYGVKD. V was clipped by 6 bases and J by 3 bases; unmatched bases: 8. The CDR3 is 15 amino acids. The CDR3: CAISDTSGESYEQYF. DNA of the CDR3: TGTGCCATCAGCGATACTAGCGGGGAGAGCTACGAGCAGTACTTC.

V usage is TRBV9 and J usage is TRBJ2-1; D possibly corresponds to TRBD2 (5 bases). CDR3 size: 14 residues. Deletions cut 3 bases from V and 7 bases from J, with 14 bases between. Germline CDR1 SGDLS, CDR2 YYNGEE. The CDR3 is CASSGLGSVNEQFF. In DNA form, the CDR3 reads TGTGCCAGCAGCGGACTGGGTAGCGTAAATGAGCAGTTCTTC.

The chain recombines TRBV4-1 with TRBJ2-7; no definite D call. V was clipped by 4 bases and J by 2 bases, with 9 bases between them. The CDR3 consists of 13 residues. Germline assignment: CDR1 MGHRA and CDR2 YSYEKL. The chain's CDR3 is CASSPLGPYEQYF. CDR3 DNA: TGCGCCAGCAGCCCTCTAGGCCCCTACGAGCAGTACTTC.

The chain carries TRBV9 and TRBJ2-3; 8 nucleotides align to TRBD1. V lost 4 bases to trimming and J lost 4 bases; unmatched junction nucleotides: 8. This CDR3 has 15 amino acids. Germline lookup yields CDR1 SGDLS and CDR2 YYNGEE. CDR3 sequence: CASSQDRARADTQYF. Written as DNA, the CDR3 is TGTGCCAGCAGCCAGGACAGGGCGAGGGCAGATACGCAGTATTTT.

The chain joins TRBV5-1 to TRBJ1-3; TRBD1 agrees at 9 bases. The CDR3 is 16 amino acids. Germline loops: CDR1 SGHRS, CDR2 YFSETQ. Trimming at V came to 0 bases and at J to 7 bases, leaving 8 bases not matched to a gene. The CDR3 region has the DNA TGCGCCAGCAGCTTGGAGTACGGGACAGGGTGGAACACCATATATTTT. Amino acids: CASSLEYGTGWNTIYF.

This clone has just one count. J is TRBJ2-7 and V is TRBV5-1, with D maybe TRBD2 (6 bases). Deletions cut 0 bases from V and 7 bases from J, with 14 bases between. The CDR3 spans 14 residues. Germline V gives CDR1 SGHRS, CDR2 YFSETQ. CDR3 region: CASSLEREAREQYF. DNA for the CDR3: TGCGCCAGCAGCTTGGAAAGGGAGGCGCGGGAGCAGTACTTC. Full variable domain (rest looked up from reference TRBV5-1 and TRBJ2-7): KAGVTQTPRYLIKTRGQQVTLSCSPISGHRSVSWYQQTPGQGLQFLFEYFSETQRNKGNFPGRFSGRQFSNSRSEMNVSTLELGDSALYLCASSLEREAREQYFGPGTRLTVT.

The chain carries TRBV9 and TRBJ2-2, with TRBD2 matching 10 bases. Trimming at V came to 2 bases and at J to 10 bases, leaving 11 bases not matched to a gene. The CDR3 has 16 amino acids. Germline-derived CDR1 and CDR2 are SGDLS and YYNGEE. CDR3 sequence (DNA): TGTGCCAGCAGCGTGATTGACCTAGCGGGAGCGGCGGAGCTGTTTTTT. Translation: CASSVIDLAGAAELFF.

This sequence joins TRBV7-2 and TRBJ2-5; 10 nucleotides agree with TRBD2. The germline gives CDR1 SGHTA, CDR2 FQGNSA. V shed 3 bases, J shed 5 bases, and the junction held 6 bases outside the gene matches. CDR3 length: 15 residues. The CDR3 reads CASSFTSGILETQYF. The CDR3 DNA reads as TGTGCCAGCAGCTTTACTAGCGGGATTCTCGAGACCCAGTACTTC.

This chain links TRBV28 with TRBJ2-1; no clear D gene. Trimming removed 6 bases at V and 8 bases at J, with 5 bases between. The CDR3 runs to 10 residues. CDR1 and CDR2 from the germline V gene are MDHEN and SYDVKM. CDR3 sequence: CASSFDEQFF. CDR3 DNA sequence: TGTGCCAGCAGCTTTGATGAGCAGTTCTTC.

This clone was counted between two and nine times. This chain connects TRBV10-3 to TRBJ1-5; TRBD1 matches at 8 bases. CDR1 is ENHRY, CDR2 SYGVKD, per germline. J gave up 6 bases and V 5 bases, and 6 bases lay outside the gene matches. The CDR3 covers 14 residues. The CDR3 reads CAISSGQGPQPQHF. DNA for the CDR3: TGTGCCATCAGTTCCGGACAGGGCCCTCAGCCCCAGCATTTT.